The rows below give T cell receptor beta chains drawn from one sample of a study of blood T cell repertoires in COVID-19. Sequenced by immunoSEQ multiplex PCR; TCRdb stores in-frame clones only, minus some. The sample yields a few hundred thousand clones, 80% to 90% seen once. The sample was PBMCs or T cells enriched from blood (not recorded which). The receptors come from a man aged 25 to 40 who had recovered from COVID-19. The CDR3 runs from the conserved cysteine through the conserved F or W. The order of the fields is D gene, clone size, V gene, J gene, CDR3 protein, CDR3 DNA. A D gene is named only where the DNA matches it firmly. For some rows the clone size is stated as once, few or many, or as a class when expanded; others skip it.

TRBD1	-	TRBV11-2	TRBJ1-2	CASSSRDSYGYTF	TGTGCCAGCAGCTCCCGGGACAGTTACGGCTACACCTTC
-	-	TRBV5-6	TRBJ1-1	CASSLWGGEAFF	TGTGCCAGCAGCTTATGGGGGGGTGAAGCTTTCTTT
TRBD1	-	TRBV29-1	TRBJ1-1	CSVYRGGTEAFF	TGCAGCGTTTACAGGGGTGGAACTGAAGCTTTCTTT
-	-	TRBV5-6	TRBJ1-2	CASSLGGVFGEF	TGTGCCAGCAGCTTGGGAGGAGTTTTCGGGGAATTC
TRBD1	-	TRBV3-1/TRBV3-2	TRBJ1-3	CASSQGVGTGFMGNTIYF	TGTGCCAGCAGCCAAGGTGTGGGGACAGGGTTCATGGGAAACACCATATATTTT
-	-	TRBV19	TRBJ1-6	CASSTYPLGVAQTPLHF	TGTGCCAGTAGTACCTATCCACTCGGGGTTGCTCAAACACCCCTCCACTTT
TRBD1	-	TRBV10-3	TRBJ2-1	CAIKRDRGHEQFF	TGTGCCATCAAACGGGACAGGGGTCATGAGCAGTTCTTC
-	-	TRBV29-1	TRBJ1-2	CSVEDLLTNYGYTF	TGCAGCGTTGAAGATCTTCTAACTAACTATGGCTACACCTTC
TRBD1	few	TRBV6-1	TRBJ1-4	CASSEDRGGEKLFF	TGTGCCAGCAGTGAGGACAGGGGAGGCGAAAAACTGTTTTTT
TRBD1	few	TRBV28	TRBJ1-6	CASSLGQGNYSPLHF	TGTGCCAGCAGTTTAGGACAGGGGAATTATTCACCCCTCCACTTT
TRBD2	once	TRBV11-2	TRBJ2-1	CASSLLSAGGPNEQFF	TGTGCCAGCAGCTTACTTTCGGCGGGGGGGCCCAATGAGCAGTTCTTC
TRBD2	-	TRBV13	TRBJ2-1	CASSRPRGGAREQFF	TGTGCCAGCAGCCGCCCTCGGGGGGGGGCCCGCGAGCAGTTCTTC
TRBD1	-	TRBV7-7	TRBJ2-7	CASSPGQGDSYEQYF	TGTGCTAGCAGCCCGGGACAGGGGGATTCCTACGAGCAGTACTTC
-	-	TRBV5-1	TRBJ1-2	CASSLAGFDYGYTF	TGCGCCAGCAGCTTGGCCGGGTTTGACTATGGCTACACCTTC
TRBD2	-	TRBV30	TRBJ2-7	CAWSDPGGGQNLAEQYF	TGTGCCTGGAGCGACCCGGGGGGGGGACAAAATCTGGCCGAGCAGTACTTC
-	-	TRBV6-5	TRBJ2-1	CASSPGTPVWYEQFF	TGTGCCAGCAGTCCCGGGACTCCCGTCTGGTATGAGCAGTTCTTC